What follows are 11 T cell receptor beta chains derived from one specimen sequenced in a study of control samples from healthy donors and cancer patients. TCRdb's copy holds only in-frame clones and misses some; the assay was immunoSEQ multiplex PCR. In the table there are 90,000 or so clones, approximately 90% of which are singletons. The material sequenced was blood. The receptors originated from a woman in her 70s in good health.

The chain is built from TRBV18 and TRBJ1-1, with TRBD1 matching over 7 bases. Germline V gives CDR1 KGHSH, CDR2 LQKENI. The CDR3 length is 16 residues. J gave up 1 base and V 6 bases, and 11 bases lay outside the gene matches. For the CDR3, the DNA is TGTGCCAGCTCGCCTTTCCAGGGGGGGTCGAACACTGAAGCTTTCTTT. Translated: CASSPFQGGSNTEAFF.

The chain links TRBV2 to TRBJ2-3; TRBD2 aligns across 11 bases. This CDR3 is 15 amino acids long. V lost 5 bases, J lost 7 bases, and 8 bases stayed unmatched. Looked up from germline, CDR1 is SNHLY and CDR2 is FYNNEI. CDR3 sequence reads: CASSPTSGSPNTQYF. The CDR3 DNA sequence: TGTGCCAGCAGTCCTACTAGCGGGAGCCCCAATACGCAGTATTTT.

The rearrangement joins TRBV29-1 to TRBJ2-7; D is possibly TRBD1 or TRBD2 (5 bases each). V was pared by 4 bases and J by 0 bases, with 10 bases between. The CDR3 is made up of 13 amino acids. CDR1 and CDR2 (germline): SQVTM, ANQGSEA. The CDR3 DNA is TGCAGCGTTGGCAAGGGGAGCTCCTACGAGCAGTACTTC. Translation gives CSVGKGSSYEQYF.

V is TRBV5-1 and J is TRBJ2-1, with D possibly matching TRBD2 (5 bases). The CDR3 sequence is 15 residues long. Germline assignment: CDR1 SGHRS and CDR2 YFSETQ. V lost 4 bases and J 4 bases, leaving 15 bases between the germline ends. The CDR3 protein is CASSLTGGGYNEQFF. CDR3 DNA: TGCGCCAGCAGCCTGACTGGAGGCGGTTACAATGAGCAGTTCTTC.

This chain joins TRBV19 and TRBJ1-5; D is uncertain. Between the trimmed V and J ends, which lost 5 bases and 5 bases, there was a span of 7 bases. CDR3 length equals 12 residues. CDR1 is LNHDA, CDR2 SQIVND, per germline (reference sequence). Here the CDR3 reads CASSDRDQPQHF. The CDR3 DNA sequence: TGTGCCAGTAGTGATAGGGATCAGCCCCAGCATTTT.

The J gene is TRBJ1-2, the V gene TRBV7-9, with TRBD1 as a possible D gene (5 bases). Deletions cut 5 bases from V and 5 bases from J, with 18 bases between. Germline lookup yields CDR1 SEHNR and CDR2 FQNEAQ (reference sequence). CDR3 length: 15 residues. CDR3 in amino acids: CASSLEIGAYYGYTF. The CDR3 nucleotides are TGTGCCAGCAGCCTCGAGATAGGGGCCTATTATGGCTACACCTTC.

This chain joins TRBV10-3 and TRBJ2-3; possibly TRBD1 for D (5 bases). In germline, CDR1 is ENHRY, CDR2 SYGVKD. This CDR3 has 13 residues. V lost 4 bases to trimming and J lost 2 bases, with 7 bases between them. CDR3 sequence: CAISVTATDTQYF. The CDR3 nucleotides are TGTGCCATCAGTGTGACAGCCACAGATACGCAGTATTTT.

The V gene is TRBV5-4, the J gene TRBJ1-1; TRBD1 matches 7 bases. This CDR3 is built from 17 residues. J was trimmed by 1 base and V by 4 bases; bases with no gene match: 13. Germline CDR1 is SGHNT and CDR2 is YYREEE (reference sequence). The DNA for the CDR3 is TGTGCCAGCAGCCCTTCGCTAGGGGGCAGAGGGAACACTGAAGCTTTCTTT. Translated, it gives CASSPSLGGRGNTEAFF.

The chain joins TRBV2 to TRBJ1-5; no definite D call. CDR3 length: 16 amino acids. CDR1 is SNHLY and CDR2 is FYNNEI in the germline V gene. V lost 1 base to trimming and J lost 0 bases, with 10 bases between them. The CDR3, as DNA: TGTGCCAGCAGTGAAGGGCAGATTTATAGCAATCAGCCCCAGCATTTT. As protein: CASSEGQIYSNQPQHF.

The chain is built from TRBV2 and TRBJ1-2, with no clear D. With 5 bases removed from V and 5 bases from J, the gap between germline ends came to 9 bases. Per germline, CDR1 SNHLY and CDR2 FYNNEI. CDR3 length equals 12 residues. The CDR3 reads CASSPDLYGYTF. In DNA, the CDR3 is TGTGCCAGCAGTCCGGATCTATATGGCTACACCTTC.

This chain connects TRBV15 to TRBJ1-2; 8 nucleotides line up with TRBD1. Losses at the gene ends were 3 bases for V and 8 bases for J; bases not matched to a gene: 11. Germline CDR1 LNHNV, CDR2 YYDKDF (reference sequence). The CDR3 runs 15 residues. This CDR3 is CATSRDLTGAIGYTF. The CDR3 bases are TGTGCCACCAGCAGGGATTTGACAGGGGCGATCGGCTACACCTTC.